Following are 27 T cell receptor beta chains from one sample sequenced in a study of early T cells in non-severe SARS-CoV-2 infection. TCRdb re-derived calls from the 5' RACE reads in MiXCR, one entry per CDR3 protein. The table lists about 64,000 distinct CDR3 sequences, over 4.5% of them singletons. The sample consisted of whole blood. The source is an adult who was a healthcare worker with PCR-confirmed SARS-CoV-2 infection or an uninfected control (not recorded which).

This clonotype was seen at least ten times. V usage is TRBV20-1 and J usage is TRBJ2-7, with 7 bases that match TRBD1. CDR1 DFQATT and CDR2 SNEGSKA come from the germline V gene (reference sequence). J gave up 4 bases and V 5 bases, and 11 bases lay outside the gene matches. This CDR3 is built from 14 residues. CDR3 in DNA: TGCAGTGCTGAAACTACAGGGGCCCTTTACGAGCAGTACTTC. Translated, it gives CSAETTGALYEQYF.

This clonotype has only a few counts. This rearrangement joins TRBV7-2 to TRBJ2-2, with a weak D call TRBD2 (6 bases). The CDR3 covers 15 residues. Germline values: CDR1 SGHTA, CDR2 FQGNSA. Trimming shortened V by 3 bases and J by 5 bases, and 13 bases separated the two germline ends. The CDR3 loop is CASSLTLGGTGELFF. DNA for the CDR3: TGTGCCAGCAGCTTGACGCTGGGGGGAACCGGGGAGCTGTTTTTT.

This clonotype has ten or more counts. The rearrangement links TRBV6-1 to TRBJ1-1, with D possibly TRBD1 on 6 matching bases. The germline CDR1 and CDR2 sequences are MNHNS and SASEGT. This CDR3 has 14 amino acids. The V end was cut by 6 bases, the J end by 6 bases, with 17 bases between. The CDR3 coding sequence is TGTGCCAGCAGCCCCCCCACAGGGTACGCTGAAGCTTTCTTT. This translates into CASSPPTGYAEAFF.

This rearrangement joins TRBV19 to TRBJ2-2, with 9 bases that match TRBD1. V lost 7 bases, J lost 5 bases, and 2 bases stayed unmatched. The CDR3 consists of 13 residues. Germline CDR1 and CDR2: LNHDA and SQIVND (reference sequence). The CDR3 DNA reads TGTGCCAGTAACAGGGGGCGAACCGGGGAGCTGTTTTTT. Its translation is CASNRGRTGELFF.

The chain combines TRBV7-9 with TRBJ1-2; D is possibly TRBD1 (5 bases). V was clipped by 5 bases and J by 0 bases, with 16 bases between them. The length of the CDR3 is 16 residues. Germline CDR1 and CDR2: SEHNR and FQNEAQ (reference sequence). CDR3 amino acids: CASSLSGGRPNYGYTF. As DNA, the CDR3 is TGTGCCAGCAGCCTTAGCGGGGGGAGACCTAACTATGGCTACACCTTC.

This clonotype came up many times. V and J are TRBV6-4 and TRBJ2-1, with D perhaps matching TRBD2 (6 bases). V was trimmed by 0 bases and J by 8 bases, leaving 11 bases between them. Germline values: CDR1 MRHNA, CDR2 SNTAGT. The CDR3 loop spans 14 amino acids. The CDR3 protein is CASSDSGRGDEQFF. CDR3 sequence (DNA): TGTGCCAGCAGTGACTCTGGGCGGGGCGATGAGCAGTTCTTC.

V usage is TRBV29-1 and J usage is TRBJ2-3, with TRBD2 matching over 7 bases. The CDR3 loop spans 16 amino acids. The junction had 8 bases not matched to a gene; V was cut back by 1 base and J by 1 base. Germline CDR1 reads SQVTM; CDR2 reads ANQGSEA. CDR3 DNA: TGCAGCGTTGAAGGGGGCGGGAGTGAGGGCACAGATACGCAGTATTTT. The encoded protein is CSVEGGGSEGTDTQYF.

Ten or more counts support this clonotype. The rearrangement uses TRBV28 and TRBJ1-5; D ambiguous. This CDR3 is 16 amino acids long. The V end lost 6 bases, the J end lost 0 bases, and 15 bases lay between the germline ends. The germline V gene has CDR1 MDHEN and CDR2 SYDVKM. As DNA, the CDR3 is TGTGCCAGCAGCCCTGCTTTGGCAGTTAGCAATCAGCCCCAGCATTTT. Translation gives CASSPALAVSNQPQHF. The full variable domain, with the rest looked up from reference TRBV28 and TRBJ1-5, is DVKVTQSSRYLVKRTGEKVFLECVQDMDHENMFWYRQDPGLGLRLIYFSYDVKMKEKGDIPEGYSVSREKKERFSLILESASTNQTSMYLCASSPALAVSNQPQHFGDGTRLSIL.

This clonotype was counted only a few times. The rearrangement uses TRBV20-1 and TRBJ2-7; 8 bases fit TRBD1. Germline V gives CDR1 DFQATT, CDR2 SNEGSKA (reference sequence). Trimming cost V 0 bases and J 6 bases; bases outside gene matches: 10. The CDR3 consists of 15 residues. As DNA, the CDR3 is TGCAGTGCTAGAGACGCAGGACAGGGAGTTGGCGAGCAGTACTTC. Translation gives CSARDAGQGVGEQYF.

The sample holds many counts of this clonotype. The chain has TRBV19 and TRBJ2-1, with D unresolved. The CDR3 has 13 amino acids. Trimming pared 5 bases from V and 4 bases from J, leaving 9 bases between. Germline CDR1 LNHDA, CDR2 SQIVND (reference sequence). This chain's CDR3 is CASSPLFYNEQFF. CDR3 bases: TGTGCCAGTAGTCCCCTCTTTTACAATGAGCAGTTCTTC.

This clonotype came up a few times. The chain recombines TRBV20-1 with TRBJ2-3; D might be TRBD2 (7 bases). Trimming took off 3 bases at V and 0 bases at J, with 22 bases between the two ends. CDR1 and CDR2 (germline): DFQATT, SNEGSKA (reference sequence). CDR3 size: 18 residues. The CDR3, as DNA: TGCAGTGCTAGGGGAGGGGGAGGAACAGGAAAAAGCACAGATACGCAGTATTTT. Translation gives CSARGGGGTGKSTDTQYF.

This clonotype was observed many times. V and J are TRBV3-1 and TRBJ1-1; D is uncertain. CDR1 and CDR2 (germline): LGHDT, YNNKEL (reference sequence). Trimming pared 0 bases from V and 11 bases from J, leaving 10 bases between. CDR3 size: 12 residues. For the CDR3, the DNA is TGTGCCAGCAGCCAAGATAAGGTTAAGGCTTTCTTT. Translating gives CASSQDKVKAFF.

At least ten counts were recorded for this clonotype. The chain uses TRBV19 and TRBJ2-1; 8 positions match TRBD1. The trim removed 4 bases at V and 9 bases at J, leaving 11 bases unmatched. Germline CDR1 LNHDA, CDR2 SQIVND (reference sequence). The CDR3 contains 15 residues. CDR3 DNA sequence: TGTGCCAGTAGTACCCCCCGACAGGGGATGGGTGAGCAGTTCTTC. It encodes CASSTPRQGMGEQFF.

This clonotype was recorded at least ten times. J is TRBJ2-2 and V is TRBV9; no clear D. This CDR3 is 15 amino acids long. Trimming cost V 4 bases and J 1 base, with 11 bases left between them. CDR1 and CDR2 (germline): SGDLS, YYNGEE. CDR3 residues: CASSPSPGNTGELFF. The CDR3 DNA reads as TGTGCCAGCAGCCCATCCCCAGGGAACACCGGGGAGCTGTTTTTT.

This clonotype was seen a handful of times. The genes are TRBV7-9 and TRBJ2-1; 9 nucleotides align to TRBD2. From germline, CDR1 is SEHNR and CDR2 FQNEAQ (reference sequence). The CDR3 contains 15 residues. After removal of 7 bases from V and 2 bases from J, the junction contained 6 bases not matched to a gene. The CDR3, as DNA: TGTGCCAGCAACCAAGCGGGGGGCACCTACAATGAGCAGTTCTTC. The encoded protein is CASNQAGGTYNEQFF.

The gene calls are TRBV3-1 and TRBJ1-2, with TRBD1 as a possible D gene (5 bases). This CDR3 comprises 15 residues. Trimming cost V 1 base and J 8 bases, with 17 bases left between them. Germline V lookup: CDR1 LGHDT, CDR2 YNNKEL (reference sequence). This CDR3 reads CASSQGGIPSSGYTF. CDR3 DNA: TGTGCCAGCAGCCAAGGGGGCATCCCGTCGAGCGGCTACACCTTC. Using reference TRBV3-1 and TRBJ1-2 for the parts outside the CDR3, the full variable domain is DTAVSQTPKYLVTQMGNDKSIKCEQNLGHDTMYWYKQDSKKFLKIMFSYNNKELIINETVPNRFSPKSPDKAHLNLHINSLELGDSAVYFCASSQGGIPSSGYTFGSGTRLTVV.

This clonotype was counted ten times or more. The chain couples TRBV6-5 to TRBJ1-6, with D possibly matching TRBD1 (5 bases). The V end lost 4 bases, the J end lost 9 bases, and 7 bases lay between the germline ends. CDR1 is MNHEY and CDR2 is SVGAGI in the germline V gene. The CDR3 is made up of 12 amino acids. CDR3 loop: CASSFTGSPLHF. The CDR3 nucleotides are TGTGCCAGCAGTTTTACAGGTTCACCCCTCCACTTT.

The V gene is TRBV19, the J gene TRBJ2-2; D gene uncertain. From germline, CDR1 is LNHDA and CDR2 SQIVND (reference sequence). This CDR3 has 16 residues. V shed 4 bases and J shed 7 bases, with 19 bases lying between them. CDR3 protein: CASSKSPSRGIGELFF. DNA for the CDR3: TGTGCCAGTAGTAAGAGTCCCTCGAGAGGAATCGGGGAGCTGTTTTTT.

Comment on this clonotype: This may arise from a read error, as a much more abundant clone is one base away. This chain connects TRBV19 to TRBJ2-7; D is tentatively TRBD1 or TRBD2 (5 bases each). The CDR3 has 15 amino acids. The V and J ends lost 5 bases and 1 base respectively, with 15 bases between them. CDR1 is LNHDA and CDR2 is SQIVND in the germline V gene (reference sequence). This CDR3 is CASSCFGDQSYEQYF. DNA of the CDR3: TGTGCCAGTAGTTGCTTTGGGGACCAATCCTACGAGCAGTACTTC.

There are many counts of this clonotype. The CDR3 loop reads CATQGGNQPQHF. In DNA form, the CDR3 reads TGTGCCACCCAGGGAGGCAATCAGCCCCAGCATTTT. The chain carries TRBV24-1 and TRBJ1-5; a possible D gene is TRBD1 (5 bases). The CDR3 is made up of 12 amino acids. V lost 9 bases and J 2 bases, leaving 7 bases between the germline ends. The germline V gene encodes CDR1 KGHDR and CDR2 SFDVKD.

This clonotype showed up many times. The rearrangement links TRBV12-5 to TRBJ1-1; unclear D gene. Germline loops: CDR1 LGHNT, CDR2 FRNRAP. There are 15 residues in the CDR3. Trimming cost V 0 bases and J 3 bases, with 11 bases left between them. DNA of the CDR3: TGTGCTAGTGGTTTGGTAATCGCAAAGGACACTGAAGCTTTCTTT. Translated, it gives CASGLVIAKDTEAFF.

This clonotype was picked up many times. The chain is built from TRBV6-6 and TRBJ1-1, with a possible D match to TRBD1 (6 bases). Germline lookup yields CDR1 MNHNY and CDR2 SVGAGI (reference sequence). The CDR3 is 15 residues long. The ends were cut back, 4 bases at V and 7 bases at J, with 19 bases in the middle. CDR3 protein: CASSSQQGNVGEAFF. For the CDR3, the DNA is TGTGCCAGCAGTTCGCAACAGGGTAATGTCGGTGAAGCTTTCTTT.

This clonotype was seen many times. The CDR3 sequence is CASSPPSLAGTFEQFF. The DNA for the CDR3 is TGTGCCAGCAGCCCCCCCTCCCTAGCGGGTACCTTTGAGCAGTTCTTC. The chain is built from TRBV7-9 and TRBJ2-1; 8 bases match TRBD2. Germline V CDR1 and CDR2: SEHNR, FQNEAQ (reference sequence). CDR3 length: 16 amino acids. J gave up 9 bases and V 5 bases, and 15 bases lay outside the gene matches.

This clonotype was counted many times. The J gene is TRBJ2-5, the V gene TRBV24-1; 8 bases align to TRBD1. Trimming at V came to 9 bases and at J to 3 bases, leaving 2 bases not matched to a gene. This CDR3 is built from 12 residues. Per the germline V gene, CDR1 is KGHDR and CDR2 is SFDVKD. The CDR3 loop is CATATGEETQYF. In DNA form, the CDR3 reads TGTGCCACCGCGACAGGGGAAGAGACCCAGTACTTC.

This clonotype was seen many times. The V call is TRBV20-1, the J call TRBJ2-7; 11 bases agree with TRBD2. The length of the CDR3 is 18 residues. V lost 0 bases, J lost 1 base, and 11 bases stayed unmatched. CDR1 is DFQATT and CDR2 is SNEGSKA in the germline V gene (reference sequence). The CDR3, as DNA: TGCAGTGCTAGAGACCGTGGGTTAGCGGGAGGGAGTTCCTACGAGCAGTACTTC. Translating it yields CSARDRGLAGGSSYEQYF.

This clonotype has only a few counts. This chain uses TRBV21-1 with TRBJ1-1; TRBD1 is the table's D call, not checked against the DNA. TRBV21-1 is reported as a pseudogene. This CDR3 is 12 amino acids long. The CDR3 DNA is TGTGCCAGCAGCGAGACAGGTCCGAGAGCTTTCTTT. This encodes CASSETGPRAFF.

This clonotype was seen at least ten times. The V gene is TRBV27, the J gene TRBJ2-1; 11 positions match TRBD2. This CDR3 is 16 amino acids long. Looked up from germline, CDR1 is MNHEY and CDR2 is SMNVEV (reference sequence). The trim removed 6 bases at V and 9 bases at J, leaving 13 bases unmatched. CDR3 in amino acids: CASRPTRLAGNGEQFF. The CDR3 DNA is TGTGCCAGCAGGCCTACCCGACTAGCGGGAAATGGTGAGCAGTTCTTC.